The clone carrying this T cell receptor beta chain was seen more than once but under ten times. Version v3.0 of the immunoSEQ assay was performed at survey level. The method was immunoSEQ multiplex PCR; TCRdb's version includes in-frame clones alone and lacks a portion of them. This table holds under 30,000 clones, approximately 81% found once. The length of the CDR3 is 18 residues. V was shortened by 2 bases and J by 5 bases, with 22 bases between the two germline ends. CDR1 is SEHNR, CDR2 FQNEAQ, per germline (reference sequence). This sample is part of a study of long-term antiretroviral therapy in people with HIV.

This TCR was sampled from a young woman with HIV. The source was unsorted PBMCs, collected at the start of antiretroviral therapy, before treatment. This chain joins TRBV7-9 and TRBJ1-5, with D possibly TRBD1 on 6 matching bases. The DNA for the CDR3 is TGTGCCAGCAGCTTACAACAGGGTGCGGATCTTGTATATCAGCCCCAGCATTTT. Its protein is CASSLQQGADLVYQPQHF.